This TCR beta chain was retrieved from a study of PD-1 blockade in classical Hodgkin lymphoma. Overall study results and limits: Repertoire difference causes, possibly disease activity or prior therapy, remain undefined. Before treatment, TCR diversity in newly diagnosed patients was reportedly lower than in healthy donors.

Relapse after autologous stem cell transplantation occurred in every patient, and brentuximab vedotin exposure varied. The best responses consisted of complete response, partial response or progressive disease. TCRdb's copy holds only in-frame clones and misses some; the assay was immunoSEQ multiplex PCR. The sample includes tens of thousands of clones, around 82% of them seen just once. CDR1 and CDR2 (germline): SGHNT, YYREEE (reference sequence). The CDR3 consists of 16 residues. The ends lost 4 bases at V and 7 bases at J; junction bases unmatched: 13. Points on this clone: Its target is unknown.

The material sequenced was peripheral blood mononuclear cells (PBMCs), taken before the second cycle of nivolumab. The chain has TRBV5-4 and TRBJ2-1; 8 bases are shared with TRBD2. The receptor comes from a human donor with classical Hodgkin lymphoma. This chain's CDR3 is CASSLPGLGLWNEQFF. CDR3 DNA: TGTGCCAGCAGCCTACCGGGACTAGGCCTCTGGAATGAGCAGTTCTTC.